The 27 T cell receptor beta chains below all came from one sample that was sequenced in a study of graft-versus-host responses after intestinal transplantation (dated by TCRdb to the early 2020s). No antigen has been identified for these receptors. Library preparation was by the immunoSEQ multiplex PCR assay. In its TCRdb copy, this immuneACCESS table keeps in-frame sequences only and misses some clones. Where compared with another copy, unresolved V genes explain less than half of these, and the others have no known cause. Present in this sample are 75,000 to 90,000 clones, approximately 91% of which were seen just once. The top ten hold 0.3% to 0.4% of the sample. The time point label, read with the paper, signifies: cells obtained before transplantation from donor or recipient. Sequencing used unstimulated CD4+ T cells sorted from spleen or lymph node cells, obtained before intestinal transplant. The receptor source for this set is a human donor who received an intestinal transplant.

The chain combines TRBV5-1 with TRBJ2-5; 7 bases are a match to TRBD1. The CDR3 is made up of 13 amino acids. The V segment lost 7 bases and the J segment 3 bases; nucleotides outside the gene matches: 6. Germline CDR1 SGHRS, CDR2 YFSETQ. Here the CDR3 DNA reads TGCGCCAGCTCCCAAGGGGGCGAAGAGACCCAGTACTTC. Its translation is CASSQGGEETQYF. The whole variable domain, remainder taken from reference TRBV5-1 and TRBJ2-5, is KAGVTQTPRYLIKTRGQQVTLSCSPISGHRSVSWYQQTPGQGLQFLFEYFSETQRNKGNFPGRFSGRQFSNSRSEMNVSTLELGDSALYLCASSQGGEETQYFGPGTRLLVL.

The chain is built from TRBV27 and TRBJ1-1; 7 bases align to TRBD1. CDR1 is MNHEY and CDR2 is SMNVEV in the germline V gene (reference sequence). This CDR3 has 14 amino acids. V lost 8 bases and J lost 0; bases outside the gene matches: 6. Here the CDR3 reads CASVRQGVNTEAFF. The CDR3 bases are TGTGCCAGCGTGAGACAGGGAGTGAACACTGAAGCTTTCTTT.

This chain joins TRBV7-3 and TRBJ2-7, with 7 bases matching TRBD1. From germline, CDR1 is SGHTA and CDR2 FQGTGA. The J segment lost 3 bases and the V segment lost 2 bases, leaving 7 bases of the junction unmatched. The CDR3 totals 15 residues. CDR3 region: CASSLGPGGVYEQYF. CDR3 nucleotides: TGTGCCAGCAGCTTAGGGCCAGGGGGTGTCTACGAGCAGTACTTC.

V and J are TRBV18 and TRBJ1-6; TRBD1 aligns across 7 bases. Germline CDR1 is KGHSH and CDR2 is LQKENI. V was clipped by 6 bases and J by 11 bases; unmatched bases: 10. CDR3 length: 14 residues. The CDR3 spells CASSDQGGGAPLHF. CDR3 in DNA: TGTGCCAGCTCTGACCAGGGGGGCGGCGCACCCCTCCACTTT.

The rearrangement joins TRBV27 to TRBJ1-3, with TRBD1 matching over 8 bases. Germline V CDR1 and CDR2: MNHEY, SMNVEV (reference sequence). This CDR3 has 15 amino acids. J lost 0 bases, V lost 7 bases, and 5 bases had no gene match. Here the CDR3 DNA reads TGTGCCAGCAAGACGACAGGGGCCTCTGGAAACACCATATATTTT. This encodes CASKTTGASGNTIYF.

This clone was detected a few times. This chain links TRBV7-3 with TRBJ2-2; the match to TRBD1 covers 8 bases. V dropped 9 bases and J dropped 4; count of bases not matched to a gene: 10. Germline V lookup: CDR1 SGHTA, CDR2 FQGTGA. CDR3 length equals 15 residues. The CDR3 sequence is CARSPRQGATGELFF. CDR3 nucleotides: TGTGCCAGGTCCCCGAGGCAGGGGGCCACCGGGGAGCTGTTTTTT.

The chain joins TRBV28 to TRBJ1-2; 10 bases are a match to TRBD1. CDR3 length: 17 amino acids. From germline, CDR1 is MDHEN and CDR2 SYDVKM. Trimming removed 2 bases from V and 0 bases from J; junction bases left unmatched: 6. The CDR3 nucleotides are TGTGCCAGCAGTTTAGCCGGACAGGGGGATACTAACTATGGCTACACCTTC. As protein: CASSLAGQGDTNYGYTF.

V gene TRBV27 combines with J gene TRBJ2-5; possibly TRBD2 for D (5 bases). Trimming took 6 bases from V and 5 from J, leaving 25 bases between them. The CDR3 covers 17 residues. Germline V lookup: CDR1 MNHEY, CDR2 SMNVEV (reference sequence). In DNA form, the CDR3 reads TGTGCCAGCAGCCTAATCCAGTTAAATGTGGGAGTGGAGACCCAGTACTTC. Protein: CASSLIQLNVGVETQYF.

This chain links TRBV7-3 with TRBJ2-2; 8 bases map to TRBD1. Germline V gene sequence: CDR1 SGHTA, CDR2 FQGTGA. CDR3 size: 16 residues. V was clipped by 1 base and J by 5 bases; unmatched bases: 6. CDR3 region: CASSLMQGARTGELFF. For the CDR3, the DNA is TGTGCCAGCAGCTTAATGCAGGGGGCGAGGACCGGGGAGCTGTTTTTT. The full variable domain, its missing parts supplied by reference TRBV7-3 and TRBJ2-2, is GAGVSQTPSNKVTEKGKYVELRCDPISGHTALYWYRQSLGQGPEFLIYFQGTGAADDSGLPNDRFFAVRPEGSVSTLKIQRTERGDSAVYLCASSLMQGARTGELFFGEGSRLTVL.

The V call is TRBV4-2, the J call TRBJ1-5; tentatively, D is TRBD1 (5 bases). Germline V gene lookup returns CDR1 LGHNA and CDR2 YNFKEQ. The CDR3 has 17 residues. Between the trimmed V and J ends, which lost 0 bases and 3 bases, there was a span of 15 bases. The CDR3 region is CASSQEGGARPNQPQHF. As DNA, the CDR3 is TGTGCCAGCAGCCAAGAAGGCGGGGCCAGGCCCAATCAGCCCCAGCATTTT.

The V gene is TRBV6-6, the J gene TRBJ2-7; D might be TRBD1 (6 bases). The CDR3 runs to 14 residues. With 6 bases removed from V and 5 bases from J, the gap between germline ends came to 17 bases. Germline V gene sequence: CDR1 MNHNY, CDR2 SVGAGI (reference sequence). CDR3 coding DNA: TGTGCCAGCAGCCAGATGCAGGGACAAGACGAGCAGTACTTC. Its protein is CASSQMQGQDEQYF.

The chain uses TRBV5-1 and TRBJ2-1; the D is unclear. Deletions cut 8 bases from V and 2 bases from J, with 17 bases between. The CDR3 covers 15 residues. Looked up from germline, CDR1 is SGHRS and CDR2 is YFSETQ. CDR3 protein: CASSEATAPYNEQFF. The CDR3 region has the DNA TGCGCCAGTTCCGAGGCGACGGCCCCCTACAATGAGCAGTTCTTC.

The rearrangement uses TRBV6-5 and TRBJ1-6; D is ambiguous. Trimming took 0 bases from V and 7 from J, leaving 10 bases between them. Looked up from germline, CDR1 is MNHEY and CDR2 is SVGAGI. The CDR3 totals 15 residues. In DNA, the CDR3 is TGTGCCAGCAGTTACTCTCCGGGAGTGAATTCACCCCTCCACTTT. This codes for CASSYSPGVNSPLHF.

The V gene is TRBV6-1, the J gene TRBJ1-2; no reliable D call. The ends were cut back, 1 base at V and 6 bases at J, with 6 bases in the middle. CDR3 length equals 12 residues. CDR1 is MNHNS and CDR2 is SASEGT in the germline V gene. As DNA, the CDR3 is TGTGCCAGCAGTGAAGTCGGGGATGGCTACACCTTC. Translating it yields CASSEVGDGYTF.

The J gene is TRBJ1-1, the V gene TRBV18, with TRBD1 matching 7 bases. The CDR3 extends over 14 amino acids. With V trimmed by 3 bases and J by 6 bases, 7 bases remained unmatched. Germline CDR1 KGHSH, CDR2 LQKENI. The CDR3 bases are TGTGCCAGCTCACCTGGGCGGGACAGCGCTGAAGCTTTCTTT. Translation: CASSPGRDSAEAFF. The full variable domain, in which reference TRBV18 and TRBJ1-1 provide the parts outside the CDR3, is NAGVMQNPRHLVRRRGQEARLRCSPMKGHSHVYWYRQLPEEGLKFMVYLQKENIIDESGMPKERFSAEFPKEGPSILRIQQVVRGDSAAYFCASSPGRDSAEAFFGQGTRLTVV.

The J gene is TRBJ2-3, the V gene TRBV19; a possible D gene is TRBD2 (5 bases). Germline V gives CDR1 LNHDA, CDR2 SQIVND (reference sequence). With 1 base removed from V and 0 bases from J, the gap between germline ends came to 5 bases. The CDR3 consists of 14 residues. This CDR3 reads CASSIAGSTDTQYF. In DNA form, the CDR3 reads TGTGCCAGTAGTATAGCGGGGAGCACAGATACGCAGTATTTT.

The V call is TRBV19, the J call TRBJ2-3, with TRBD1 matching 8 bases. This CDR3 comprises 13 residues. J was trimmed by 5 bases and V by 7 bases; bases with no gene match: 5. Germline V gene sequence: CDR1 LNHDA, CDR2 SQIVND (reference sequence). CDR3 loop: CASTGGLIDTQYF. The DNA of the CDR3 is TGTGCCAGTACAGGGGGCTTAATAGATACGCAGTATTTT.

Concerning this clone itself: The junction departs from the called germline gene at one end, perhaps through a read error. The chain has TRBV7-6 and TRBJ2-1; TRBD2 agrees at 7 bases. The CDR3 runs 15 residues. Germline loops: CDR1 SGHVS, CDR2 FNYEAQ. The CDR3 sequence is CASSLGSSGYNEQFF. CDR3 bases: TGTGCCAGCAGTTTAGGGTCTAGCGGTTACAATGAGCAGTTCTTC.

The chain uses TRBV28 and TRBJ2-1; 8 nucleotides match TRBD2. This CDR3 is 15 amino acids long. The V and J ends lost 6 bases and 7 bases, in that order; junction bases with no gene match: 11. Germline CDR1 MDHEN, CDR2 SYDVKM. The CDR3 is CASSTTGLEANEQFF. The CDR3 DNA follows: TGTGCCAGCAGCACAACGGGACTAGAGGCTAATGAGCAGTTCTTC.

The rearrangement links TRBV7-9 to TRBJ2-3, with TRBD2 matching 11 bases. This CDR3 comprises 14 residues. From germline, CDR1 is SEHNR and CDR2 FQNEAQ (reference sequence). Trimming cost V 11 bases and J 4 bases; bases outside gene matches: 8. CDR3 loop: CACPPGLAADTQYF. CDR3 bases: TGTGCCTGTCCCCCGGGACTAGCGGCAGATACGCAGTATTTT.

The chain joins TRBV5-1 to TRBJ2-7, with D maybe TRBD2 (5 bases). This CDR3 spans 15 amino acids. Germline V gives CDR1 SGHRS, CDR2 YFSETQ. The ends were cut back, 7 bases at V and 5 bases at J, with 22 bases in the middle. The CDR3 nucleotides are TGCGCCAGCGCCACCATAGGTCTCCAGGAGGACGAGCAGTACTTC. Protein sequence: CASATIGLQEDEQYF.

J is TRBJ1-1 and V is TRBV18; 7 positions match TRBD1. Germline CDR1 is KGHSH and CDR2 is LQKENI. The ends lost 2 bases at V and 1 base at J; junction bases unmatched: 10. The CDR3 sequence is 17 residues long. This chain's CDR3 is CASSPFRSDRQNTEAFF. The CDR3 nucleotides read TGTGCCAGCTCACCATTTAGGTCGGACAGGCAGAACACTGAAGCTTTCTTT.

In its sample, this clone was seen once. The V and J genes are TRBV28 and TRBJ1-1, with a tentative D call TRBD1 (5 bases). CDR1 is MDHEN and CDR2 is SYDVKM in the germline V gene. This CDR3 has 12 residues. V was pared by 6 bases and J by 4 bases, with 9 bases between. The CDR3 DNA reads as TGTGCCAGCAGCGACAGAATCACTGAAGCTTTCTTT. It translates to CASSDRITEAFF.

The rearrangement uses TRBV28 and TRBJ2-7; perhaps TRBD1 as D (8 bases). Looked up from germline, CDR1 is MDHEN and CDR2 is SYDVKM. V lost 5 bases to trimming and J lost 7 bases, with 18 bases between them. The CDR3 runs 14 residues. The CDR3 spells CASSPGDRGGEQYF. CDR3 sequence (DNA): TGTGCCAGCAGTCCGGGAGACAGGGGAGGGGAGCAGTACTTC.

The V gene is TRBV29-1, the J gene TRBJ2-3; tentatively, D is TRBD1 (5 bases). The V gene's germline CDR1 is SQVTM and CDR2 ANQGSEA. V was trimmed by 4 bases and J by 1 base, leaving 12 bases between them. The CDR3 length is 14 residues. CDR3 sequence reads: CSVGGSRGTDTQYF. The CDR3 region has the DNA TGCAGCGTTGGGGGAAGCAGGGGCACAGATACGCAGTATTTT.

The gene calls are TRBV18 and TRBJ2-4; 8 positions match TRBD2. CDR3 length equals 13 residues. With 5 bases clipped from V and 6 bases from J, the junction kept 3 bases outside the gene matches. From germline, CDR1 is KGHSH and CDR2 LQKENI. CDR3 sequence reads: CASSATSGNIQYF. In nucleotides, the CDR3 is TGTGCCAGCTCAGCAACTAGCGGAAACATTCAGTACTTC.

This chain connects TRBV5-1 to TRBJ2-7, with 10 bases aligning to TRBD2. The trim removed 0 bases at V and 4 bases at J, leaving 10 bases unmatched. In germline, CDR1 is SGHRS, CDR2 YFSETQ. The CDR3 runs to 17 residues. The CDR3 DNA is TGCGCCAGCAGCTTGGGTTTAGAGAGCGGGGGGGCTTACGAGCAGTACTTC. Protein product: CASSLGLESGGAYEQYF.